This T cell receptor beta chain stems from a study of blood T cell repertoires in COVID-19. In the study overall: Acute and convalescent COVID-19 samples came from the United States, Italy and Spain.

CDR3 size: 17 residues. CDR1 and CDR2 from the germline V gene are SGHDT and YYEEEE. The ends lost 0 bases at V and 4 bases at J; junction bases unmatched: 12. Original methodology: Amplifying reference gene primers gave estimates of nucleated cell counts. The table came from immunoSEQ multiplex PCR; TCRdb's copy has only in-frame clones and leaves some out. V and J calls and clone size are copied from that table; D and trimming were computed from the DNA. The data contain 88,000 or so clones, around 88% of them singletons. The receptor was derived from a man in his fifties or sixties with acute or convalescent COVID-19. The chain carries TRBV5-6 and TRBJ1-2, with TRBD1 identical over 7 bases. The sequenced material came from peripheral blood. The CDR3 nucleotides read TGTGCCAGCAGCTTGGTCCCTCCGGGACAGTCAACCTATGGCTACACCTTC. Translation gives CASSLVPPGQSTYGYTF. Variable domain in full (rest from reference TRBV5-6 and TRBJ1-2): DAGVTQSPTHLIKTRGQQVTLRCSPKSGHDTVSWYQQALGQGPQFIFQYYEEEERQRGNFPDRFSGHQFPNYSSELNVNALLLGDSALYLCASSLVPPGQSTYGYTFGSGTRLTVV.